This T cell receptor (beta chain) was documented in a study of regulatory T cells in long-lasting Graves disease. Specified time point: newly diagnosed GD, antithyroid drugs for less than 3 months. Extracted RNA from PBMCs served as the source of the TCR library. Staff took roughly 8.8 milliliters of peripheral blood and put it into EDTA tubes. Regarding this clonotype: A far bigger clonotype differs at one base, so this is likely a read error.

Construction of TCR beta libraries relied on iRepertoire HTBI primers and on Arm-PCR targeting CDR3 regions. TCRdb itself ran the multiplex PCR reads through MiXCR, one entry per CDR3 protein. The data hold approximately 230,000 distinct CDR3 sequences, with around 16% observed a single time. This sequence was found in a female donor with Graves disease. The input for sequencing was peripheral blood mononuclear cells (PBMCs), taken at new diagnosis, from a patient treated with antithyroid drugs.

The CDR3 nucleotides read TGTGCCAGCAGTGCCACTAGCGGGATCCAGGGAGGGCAGTTCTTC. Residues: CASSATSGIQGGQFF. The gene calls are TRBV10-2 and TRBJ2-1, with TRBD2 matching 10 bases. CDR3 length: 15 amino acids. The germline gives CDR1 WSHSY, CDR2 SAAADI.